A selection of T cell receptor beta chains follows, all from one sample in a study of blood T cell repertoires in COVID-19. The data were produced by immunoSEQ multiplex PCR, yet TCRdb's version contains in-frame clones alone and is incomplete. The table includes roughly 180,000 clones, roughly four fifths detected once. Sequenced: PBMCs or T cells enriched from blood (not recorded which). The source is a man between 35 and 55 years old who had recovered from COVID-19. Both conserved end residues are part of each CDR3.

V,length,CDR3
TRBV10-3,15,CAISDVTAGRRELFF
TRBV28,15,CASSSGGNRYNEQFF
TRBV18,14,CASSLLPGSTEAFF
TRBV25-1,15,CASLSHEVNHYEQYF
TRBV24-1,14,CATSAGMAHSPLHF
TRBV7-9,16,CASSLRAMGGRNEQYF
TRBV4-2,16,CASSTRTGATLYGYTF
TRBV6-5,15,CASSYVGGQNSPLHF
TRBV6-5,15,CASSYSDRQGETQYF
TRBV6-1,15,CASSERTSGINEQFF
TRBV7-2,16,CASSLVGGRGTYEQYF
TRBV15,15,CATSREGGSVYEQYF
TRBV5-4,16,CASSRGASGSLAELFF
TRBV27,16,CASMGLRLTNTGELFF
TRBV4-3,18,CASSQLSCTRYPNTEAFF
TRBV4-2,14,CASSPNGKNNEQFF
TRBV11-2,18,CASSEGTSGSLSTDTQYF
TRBV19,14,CASTSKTGLSPLHF
TRBV7-9,19,CASNLPGRVSGSSPDTQYF
TRBV30,14,CAWSRTGGITEAFF
TRBV13,18,CASSLFRRQGSSYNEQFF
TRBV7-3,13,CASSLNSRREQFF
TRBV5-6,13,CASRQGQFYGYTF
TRBV10-3,13,CATQGERSQPQHF
TRBV24-1,14,CATSVGGDTGELFF
TRBV4-1,15,CASNLLVGAGNEQFF
TRBV11-3,16,CASSPGRGSGANVLTF
TRBV7-2,15,CASSFLARTDYEQYF
TRBV28,16,CASSSRLAAHYNEQFF
TRBV28,16,CASSSQGASSYNEQFF
TRBV3-1/TRBV3-2,19,CASSQGEDSPILYQETQYF
TRBV15,15,CATSSTQGFFYGYTF
TRBV19,15,CASTPYEGLNTEAFF
TRBV2,15,CASSQPGQGNTEAFF
TRBV5-4,15,CASSVDRGRSGELFF
TRBV28,14,CATVPGQGSNGQFF
TRBV13,12,CASKDRGYGYTF
TRBV24-1,13,CATSQGWNTEAFF
TRBV30,15,CAWSVGLAGVNEQFF
TRBV21-1,15,CASSKSGTSGSEQFF
TRBV2,14,CASRGLAEYNEQFF
TRBV24-1,14,CATSVQGGDQPQHF
TRBV3-1/TRBV3-2,16,CASSQPQGALRSPLHF
TRBV3-1/TRBV3-2,14,CASSHRGQASPLHF
TRBV18,15,CASSLWTGRDEKLFF
TRBV19,13,CASSIVQRSEQFF